Presented here are 16 T cell receptor beta chains from one specimen sequenced in a study of blood T cell repertoires in COVID-19. Repertoires were generated with immunoSEQ multiplex PCR, while TCRdb's copy carries only in-frame clones and drops some. The sample has 90,000 to 100,000 clones, around 75% seen once; the top ten hold roughly 24%. Sequencing was performed on peripheral blood. Every receptor here comes from a man between 65 and 85 years old with acute or convalescent COVID-19.

The rearrangement links TRBV24-1 to TRBJ2-6; TRBD1 matches at 12 bases. V gave up 3 bases and J gave up 4 bases; unmatched junction bases: 6. Germline loops: CDR1 KGHDR, CDR2 SFDVKD. The length of the CDR3 is 18 residues. The CDR3 DNA reads as TGTGCCACCAGTGATCCCGGGACAGGGGGCAGAGGGGCCAACGTCCTGACTTTC. Its protein product is CATSDPGTGGRGANVLTF.

The rearrangement uses TRBV28 and TRBJ2-6; 10 bases map to TRBD1. V trimming: 5 bases; J trimming: 0 bases; junction bases outside the gene matches: 7. The germline gives CDR1 MDHEN, CDR2 SYDVKM. The CDR3 runs to 18 residues. CDR3 sequence: CASSRIGTGDSGANVLTF. DNA of the CDR3: TGTGCCAGCAGTCGCATTGGGACAGGGGACTCTGGGGCCAACGTCCTGACTTTC. Combining the CDR3 with reference TRBV28 and TRBJ2-6 gives the whole variable domain DVKVTQSSRYLVKRTGEKVFLECVQDMDHENMFWYRQDPGLGLRLIYFSYDVKMKEKGDIPEGYSVSREKKERFSLILESASTNQTSMYLCASSRIGTGDSGANVLTFGAGSRLTVL.

This clone was counted only a few times. The V and J genes are TRBV5-4 and TRBJ2-4; 9 bases are shared with TRBD2. The germline gives CDR1 SGHNT, CDR2 YYREEE (reference sequence). This CDR3 is built from 16 residues. The junction had 13 bases not matched to a gene; V was cut back by 4 bases and J by 8 bases. The CDR3 region has the DNA TGTGCCAGCAGCGATCATACGGGACTAGCAAAATACATTCAGTACTTC. Translated: CASSDHTGLAKYIQYF.

The CDR3 DNA sequence: TGTGCCAGCAGCTTGGCCCTGGCGGGAGCAGATACGCAGTATTTT. Protein: CASSLALAGADTQYF. J is TRBJ2-3 and V is TRBV5-6, with 7 bases that match TRBD2. The germline V gene encodes CDR1 SGHDT and CDR2 YYEEEE. J gave up 4 bases and V 0 bases, and 5 bases lay outside the gene matches. The CDR3 has 15 amino acids. The whole variable domain, filled in from reference TRBV5-6 and TRBJ2-3, reads DAGVTQSPTHLIKTRGQQVTLRCSPKSGHDTVSWYQQALGQGPQFIFQYYEEEERQRGNFPDRFSGHQFPNYSSELNVNALLLGDSALYLCASSLALAGADTQYFGPGTRLTVL.

V is TRBV28 and J is TRBJ2-2, with D unclear. V gave up 2 bases and J gave up 3 bases, with 7 bases separating them. Germline loops: CDR1 MDHEN, CDR2 SYDVKM. CDR3 size: 14 residues. The CDR3 sequence: CASSLGPHTGELFF. The DNA for the CDR3 is TGTGCCAGCAGTTTAGGCCCCCACACCGGGGAGCTGTTTTTT.

The chain employs TRBV9 and TRBJ2-5, with TRBD2 matching over 10 bases. The V gene end was trimmed by 3 bases and the J gene end by 5 bases; junction bases not matched to a gene: 10. The CDR3 covers 16 residues. Germline V gene lookup returns CDR1 SGDLS and CDR2 YYNGEE. CDR3: CASSALPLAGEETQYF. The CDR3 DNA is TGTGCCAGCAGCGCCCTCCCTCTAGCGGGAGAGGAGACCCAGTACTTC.

The chain couples TRBV20-1 to TRBJ2-1; 10 nucleotides line up with TRBD2. This CDR3 contains 14 residues. The germline V gene has CDR1 DFQATT and CDR2 SNEGSKA (reference sequence). The V and J ends lost 3 bases and 6 bases, in that order; junction bases with no gene match: 5. The CDR3 DNA reads as TGCAGTGCTAGTAAAAGCGGGAGGGCCAATGAGCAGTTCTTC. It codes for CSASKSGRANEQFF.

The genes are TRBV7-8 and TRBJ1-2, with 7 positions matching TRBD1. In germline, CDR1 is SGHVS, CDR2 FQNEAQ. With V trimmed by 1 base and J by 3 bases, 5 bases remained unmatched. The CDR3 runs 15 residues. The CDR3 protein is CASSLDRGGDYGYTF. The CDR3, as DNA: TGTGCCAGCAGCTTAGACAGGGGCGGGGACTATGGCTACACCTTC. Full variable domain (outside the CDR3, taken from reference TRBV7-8 and TRBJ1-2): GAGVSQSPRYKVAKRGQDVALRCDPISGHVSLFWYQQALGQGPEFLTYFQNEAQLDKSGLPSDRFFAERPEGSVSTLKIQRTQQEDSAVYLCASSLDRGGDYGYTFGSGTRLTVV.

The genes are TRBV3-1 (or the pseudogene TRBV3-2) and TRBJ2-1; TRBD2 matches at 10 bases. With 0 bases clipped from V and 1 base from J, the junction kept 12 bases outside the gene matches. The CDR3 totals 20 residues. The germline V gene has CDR1 LGHDT and CDR2 YNNKEL (reference sequence). In DNA form, the CDR3 reads TGTGCCAGCAGCCAAGATTTTACTAGCGGGGTCGTTCGTTCCTACAATGAGCAGTTCTTC. This sequence encodes CASSQDFTSGVVRSYNEQFF.

The V gene is TRBV7-2, the J gene TRBJ1-3, with TRBD1 as a possible D gene (5 bases). The germline CDR1 and CDR2 sequences are SGHTA and FQGNSA. Trimming removed 5 bases from V and 2 bases from J, with 13 bases in between. CDR3 length: 15 residues. CDR3 coding DNA: TGTGCCAGCAGCGCCCAAAAGGGGACTGGAAACACCATATATTTT. It encodes CASSAQKGTGNTIYF.

J is TRBJ2-7 and V is TRBV24-1, with 8 bases aligning to TRBD1. The germline gives CDR1 KGHDR, CDR2 SFDVKD. The J segment lost 1 base and the V segment lost 9 bases, leaving 4 bases of the junction unmatched. This CDR3 contains 13 residues. CDR3 in amino acids: CATQGQDSYEQYF. The CDR3 bases are TGTGCCACCCAGGGACAGGATTCCTACGAGCAGTACTTC.

The chain recombines TRBV7-2 with TRBJ2-2; 13 bases are a match to TRBD2. Germline V CDR1 and CDR2: SGHTA, FQGNSA. This CDR3 is built from 16 residues. The ends lost 5 bases at V and 4 bases at J; junction bases unmatched: 4. The CDR3: CASSPRLAGGTGELFF. The CDR3 DNA is TGTGCCAGCAGCCCCCGACTAGCGGGAGGCACCGGGGAGCTGTTTTTT.

This sequence joins TRBV6-5 and TRBJ2-3; TRBD1 is a possible D gene (5 bases). This CDR3 has 15 residues. The germline CDR1 and CDR2 sequences are MNHEY and SVGAGI. Trimming cost V 5 bases and J 2 bases, with 14 bases left between them. The CDR3 region has the DNA TGTGCCAGCAGTCCCCTGTCAGGGTCCACAGATACGCAGTATTTT. This gives the protein CASSPLSGSTDTQYF.

The rearrangement joins TRBV6-5 to TRBJ2-7, with 8 bases fitting TRBD1. The CDR3 is 15 amino acids. CDR1 is MNHEY and CDR2 is SVGAGI in the germline V gene. Trimming took 6 bases from V and 4 from J; bases not matched to a gene: 11. The chain's CDR3 is CASSPTGTGLYEQYF. As DNA, the CDR3 is TGTGCCAGCAGCCCCACGGGGACAGGCCTTTACGAGCAGTACTTC.

The chain links TRBV6-5 to TRBJ2-1; the match to TRBD2 covers 7 bases. Germline loops: CDR1 MNHEY, CDR2 SVGAGI. CDR3 length equals 15 residues. The V gene end was trimmed by 7 bases and the J gene end by 1 base; junction bases not matched to a gene: 7. The CDR3 DNA reads as TGTGCCAGCACCCTTCGACTAGCTTCCTACAATGAGCAGTTCTTC. Amino acids: CASTLRLASYNEQFF.

There are many counts of this clone. CDR3 sequence: CASSPGDRDYNEQFF. The CDR3, as DNA: TGTGCCAGTAGTCCTGGGGACAGGGATTACAATGAGCAGTTCTTC. The chain employs TRBV19 and TRBJ2-1; 9 bases line up with TRBD1. Per the germline V gene, CDR1 is LNHDA and CDR2 is SQIVND (reference sequence). The CDR3 spans 15 residues. The trim removed 5 bases at V and 4 bases at J, leaving 6 bases unmatched.